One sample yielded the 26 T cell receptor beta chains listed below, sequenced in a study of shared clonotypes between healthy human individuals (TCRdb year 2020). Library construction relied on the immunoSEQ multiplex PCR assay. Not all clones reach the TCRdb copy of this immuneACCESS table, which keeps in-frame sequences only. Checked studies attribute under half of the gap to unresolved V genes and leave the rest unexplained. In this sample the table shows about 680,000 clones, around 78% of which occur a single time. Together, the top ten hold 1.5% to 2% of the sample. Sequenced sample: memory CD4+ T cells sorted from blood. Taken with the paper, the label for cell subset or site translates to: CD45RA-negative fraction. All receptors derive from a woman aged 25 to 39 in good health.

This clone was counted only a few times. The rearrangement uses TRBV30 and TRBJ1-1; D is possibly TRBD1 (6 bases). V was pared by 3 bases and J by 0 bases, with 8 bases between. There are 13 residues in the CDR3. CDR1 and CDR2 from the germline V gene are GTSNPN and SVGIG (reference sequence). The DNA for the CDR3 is TGTGCCTGGAGCCGGACAGTGAACACTGAAGCTTTCTTT. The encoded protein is CAWSRTVNTEAFF.

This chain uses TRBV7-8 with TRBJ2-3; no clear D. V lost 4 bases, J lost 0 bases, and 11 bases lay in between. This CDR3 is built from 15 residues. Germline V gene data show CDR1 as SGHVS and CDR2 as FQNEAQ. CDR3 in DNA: TGTGCCAGCAGCTCGGCCGTGTCTAGCACAGATACGCAGTATTTT. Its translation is CASSSAVSSTDTQYF.

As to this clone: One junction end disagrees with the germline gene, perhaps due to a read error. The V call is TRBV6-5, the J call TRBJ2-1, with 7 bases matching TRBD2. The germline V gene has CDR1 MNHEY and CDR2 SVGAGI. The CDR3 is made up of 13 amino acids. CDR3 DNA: TGTGCCAGCAGTTCGGGACTATACAGTGAGCAGTTCTTC. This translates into CASSSGLYSEQFF.

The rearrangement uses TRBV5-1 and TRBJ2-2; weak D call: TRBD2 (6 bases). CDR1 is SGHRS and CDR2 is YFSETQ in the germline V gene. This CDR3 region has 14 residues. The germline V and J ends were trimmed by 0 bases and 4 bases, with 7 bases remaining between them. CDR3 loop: CASSLGAGTGELFF. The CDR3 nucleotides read TGCGCCAGCAGCTTGGGAGCGGGCACCGGGGAGCTGTTTTTT. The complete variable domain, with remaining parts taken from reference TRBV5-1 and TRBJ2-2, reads KAGVTQTPRYLIKTRGQQVTLSCSPISGHRSVSWYQQTPGQGLQFLFEYFSETQRNKGNFPGRFSGRQFSNSRSEMNVSTLELGDSALYLCASSLGAGTGELFFGEGSRLTVL.

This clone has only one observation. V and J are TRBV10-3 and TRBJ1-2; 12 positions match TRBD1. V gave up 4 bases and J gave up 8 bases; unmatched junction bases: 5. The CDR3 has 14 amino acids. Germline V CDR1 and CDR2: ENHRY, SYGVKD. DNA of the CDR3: TGTGCCATCAGTGGGGGACAGGGGGCTGAGGGCTACACCTTC. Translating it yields CAISGGQGAEGYTF.

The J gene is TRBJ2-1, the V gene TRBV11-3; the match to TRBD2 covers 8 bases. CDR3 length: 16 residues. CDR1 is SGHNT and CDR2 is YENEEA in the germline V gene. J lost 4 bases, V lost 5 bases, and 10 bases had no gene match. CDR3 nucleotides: TGTGCCAGCAGCCCCCCAGGGCTAGCGGGTTACAATGAGCAGTTCTTC. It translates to CASSPPGLAGYNEQFF. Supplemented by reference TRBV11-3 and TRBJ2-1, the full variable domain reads EAGVVQSPRYKIIEKKQPVAFWCNPISGHNTLYWYLQNLGQGPELLIRYENEEAVDDSQLPKDRFSAERLKGVDSTLKIQPAELGDSAVYLCASSPPGLAGYNEQFFGPGTRLTVL.

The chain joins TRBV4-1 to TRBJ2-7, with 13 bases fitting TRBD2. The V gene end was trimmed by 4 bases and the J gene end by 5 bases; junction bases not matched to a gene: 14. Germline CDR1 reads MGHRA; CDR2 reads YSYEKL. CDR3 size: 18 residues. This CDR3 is CASSRGLAGTKGKNEQYF. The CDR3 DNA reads TGCGCCAGCAGCCGGGGACTAGCGGGAACTAAAGGAAAGAACGAGCAGTACTTC.

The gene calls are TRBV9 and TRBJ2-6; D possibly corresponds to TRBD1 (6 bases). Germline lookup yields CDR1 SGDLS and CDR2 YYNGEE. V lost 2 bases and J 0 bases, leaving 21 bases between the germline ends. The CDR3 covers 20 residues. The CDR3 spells CASSVGQSPLTFSGANVLTF. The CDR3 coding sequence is TGTGCCAGCAGCGTCGGACAGAGCCCTTTGACCTTCTCTGGGGCCAACGTCCTGACTTTC.

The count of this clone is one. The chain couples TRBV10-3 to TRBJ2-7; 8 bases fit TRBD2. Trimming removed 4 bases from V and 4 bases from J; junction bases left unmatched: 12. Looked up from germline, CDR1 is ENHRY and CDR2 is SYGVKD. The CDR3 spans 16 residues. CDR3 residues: CAISGSSGSWGYEQYF. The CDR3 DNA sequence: TGTGCCATCAGTGGTTCTAGCGGGTCTTGGGGTTACGAGCAGTACTTC.

The CDR3 nucleotides read TGTGCCTGGAGTGCGGACAGACGCCATAATTCACCCCTCCACTTT. Protein: CAWSADRRHNSPLHF. The V gene is TRBV30, the J gene TRBJ1-6; weak D call: TRBD1 (6 bases). CDR3 length: 15 residues. Per germline, CDR1 GTSNPN and CDR2 SVGIG (reference sequence). V dropped 1 base and J dropped 5 bases, with 12 bases sitting between them.

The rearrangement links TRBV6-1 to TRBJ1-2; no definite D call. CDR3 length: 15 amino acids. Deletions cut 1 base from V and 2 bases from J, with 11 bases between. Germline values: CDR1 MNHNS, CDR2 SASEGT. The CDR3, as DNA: TGTGCCAGCAGTGAAGGGCCCTCGGGGAACTATGGCTACACCTTC. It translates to CASSEGPSGNYGYTF.

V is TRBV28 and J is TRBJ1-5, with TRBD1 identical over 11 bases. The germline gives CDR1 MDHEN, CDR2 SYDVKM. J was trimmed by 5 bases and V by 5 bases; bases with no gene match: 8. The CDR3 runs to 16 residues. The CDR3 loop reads CASSPEGQGAYQPQHF. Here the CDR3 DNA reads TGTGCCAGCAGTCCCGAAGGACAGGGGGCATATCAGCCCCAGCATTTT.

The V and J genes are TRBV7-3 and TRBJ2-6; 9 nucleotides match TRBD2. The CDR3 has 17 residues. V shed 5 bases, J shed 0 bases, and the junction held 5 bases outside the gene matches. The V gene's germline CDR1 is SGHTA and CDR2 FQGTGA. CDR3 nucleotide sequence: TGTGCCAGCAGCATCACTAGCGGGTACTCTGGGGCCAACGTCCTGACTTTC. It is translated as CASSITSGYSGANVLTF.

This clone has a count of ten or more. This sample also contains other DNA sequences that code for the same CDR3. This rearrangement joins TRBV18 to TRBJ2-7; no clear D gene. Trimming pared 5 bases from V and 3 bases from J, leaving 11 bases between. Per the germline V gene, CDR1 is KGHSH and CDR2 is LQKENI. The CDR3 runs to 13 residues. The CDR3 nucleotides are TGTGCCAGCTCAAGTGGGAATGGCTACGAGCAGTACTTC. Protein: CASSSGNGYEQYF.

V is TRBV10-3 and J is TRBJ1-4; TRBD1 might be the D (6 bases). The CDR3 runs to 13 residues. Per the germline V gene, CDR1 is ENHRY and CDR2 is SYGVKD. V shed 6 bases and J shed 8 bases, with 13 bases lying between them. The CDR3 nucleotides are TGTGCCATCAGCGCAGGGGTAGGGGAAAAACTGTTTTTT. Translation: CAISAGVGEKLFF.

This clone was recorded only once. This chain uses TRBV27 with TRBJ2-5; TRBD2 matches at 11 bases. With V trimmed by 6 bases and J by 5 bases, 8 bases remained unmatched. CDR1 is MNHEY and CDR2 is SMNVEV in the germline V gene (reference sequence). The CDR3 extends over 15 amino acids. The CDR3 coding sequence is TGTGCCAGCAGAGGACTAGCGGGCGGTGAGGAGACCCAGTACTTC. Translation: CASRGLAGGEETQYF.

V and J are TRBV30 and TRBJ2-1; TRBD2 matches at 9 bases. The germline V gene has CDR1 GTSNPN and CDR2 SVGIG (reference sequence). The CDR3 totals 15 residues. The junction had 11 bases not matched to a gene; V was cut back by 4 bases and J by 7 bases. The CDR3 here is CAWKGGLAVGNEQFF. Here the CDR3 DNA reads TGTGCCTGGAAAGGGGGACTAGCCGTAGGGAATGAGCAGTTCTTC.

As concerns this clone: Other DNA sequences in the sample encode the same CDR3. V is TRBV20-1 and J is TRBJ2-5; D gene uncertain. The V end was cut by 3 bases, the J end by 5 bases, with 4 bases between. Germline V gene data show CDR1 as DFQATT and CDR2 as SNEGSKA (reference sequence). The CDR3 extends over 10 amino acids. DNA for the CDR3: TGCAGTGCTAGTGGGGAGACCCAGTACTTC. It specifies CSASGETQYF.

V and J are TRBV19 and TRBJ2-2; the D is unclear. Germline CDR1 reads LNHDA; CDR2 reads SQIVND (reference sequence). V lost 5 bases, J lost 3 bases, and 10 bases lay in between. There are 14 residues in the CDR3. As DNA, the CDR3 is TGTGCCAGTAGTCCGCGGATCGACACCGGGGAGCTGTTTTTT. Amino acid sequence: CASSPRIDTGELFF.

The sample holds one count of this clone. CDR3 loop: CASSLGSVQGIDTQYF. CDR3 bases: TGTGCCAGCAGCTTAGGGTCGGTACAGGGGATAGATACGCAGTATTTT. The genes are TRBV11-2 and TRBJ2-3; 7 bases agree with TRBD1. J gave up 5 bases and V 1 base, and 9 bases lay outside the gene matches. The germline V gene encodes CDR1 SGHAT and CDR2 FQNNGV. CDR3 length equals 16 residues.

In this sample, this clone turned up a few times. In nucleotides, the CDR3 is TGTGCCAGCAGCCTGACATCCGCGGCCGACGAGCAGTACTTC. It codes for CASSLTSAADEQYF. The chain links TRBV7-9 to TRBJ2-7; no definite D call. Per the germline V gene, CDR1 is SEHNR and CDR2 is FQNEAQ (reference sequence). V gave up 5 bases and J gave up 5 bases, with 16 bases separating them. The CDR3 extends over 14 amino acids.

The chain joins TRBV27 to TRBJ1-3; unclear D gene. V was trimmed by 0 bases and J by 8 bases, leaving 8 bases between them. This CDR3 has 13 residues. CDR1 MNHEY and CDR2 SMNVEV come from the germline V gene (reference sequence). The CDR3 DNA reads TGTGCCAGCAGTTTATCGGCAGTAGACACCATATATTTT. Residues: CASSLSAVDTIYF.

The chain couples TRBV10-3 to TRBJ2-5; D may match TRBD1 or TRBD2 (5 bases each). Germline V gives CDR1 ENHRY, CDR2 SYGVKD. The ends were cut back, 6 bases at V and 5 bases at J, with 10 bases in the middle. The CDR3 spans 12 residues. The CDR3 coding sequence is TGTGCCATCAGGCACGAGGGGGAGACCCAGTACTTC. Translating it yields CAIRHEGETQYF.

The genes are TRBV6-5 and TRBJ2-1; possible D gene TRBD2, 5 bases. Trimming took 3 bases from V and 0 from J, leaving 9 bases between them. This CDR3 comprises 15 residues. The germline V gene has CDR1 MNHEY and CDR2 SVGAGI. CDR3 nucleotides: TGTGCCAGCAGTTATGACTACCTCTCCTACAATGAGCAGTTCTTC. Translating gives CASSYDYLSYNEQFF.

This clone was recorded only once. The CDR3 loop is CASSAQGRNTEAFF. CDR3 DNA sequence: TGTGCCAGCAGTGCCCAGGGCCGGAACACTGAAGCTTTCTTT. V gene TRBV2 combines with J gene TRBJ1-1; weak D call: TRBD1 (5 bases). Per the germline V gene, CDR1 is SNHLY and CDR2 is FYNNEI. The V end was cut by 4 bases, the J end by 1 base, with 10 bases between. The CDR3 length is 14 residues. The full variable domain, its missing parts supplied by reference TRBV2 and TRBJ1-1, is EPEVTQTPSHQVTQMGQEVILRCVPISNHLYFYWYRQILGQKVEFLVSFYNNEISEKSEIFDDQFSVERPDGSNFTLKIRSTKLEDSAMYFCASSAQGRNTEAFFGQGTRLTVV.

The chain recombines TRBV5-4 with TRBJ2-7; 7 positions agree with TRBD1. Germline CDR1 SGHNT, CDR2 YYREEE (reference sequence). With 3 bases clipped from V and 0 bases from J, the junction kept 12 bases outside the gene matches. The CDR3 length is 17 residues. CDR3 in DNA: TGTGCCAGCAGCTCTACTTCCGGGACAGTCAGCTCCTACGAGCAGTACTTC. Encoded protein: CASSSTSGTVSSYEQYF.